This is a list of T cell receptor beta chains from one sample in a study of sequential checkpoint blockade in melanoma. TCRdb keeps only in-frame clones here, not all; method: immunoSEQ multiplex PCR. The data show about 6,400 clones, roughly a fifth seen once. This sample comprised tumor tissue (inferred from file names), obtained from a patient given nivolumab and ipilimumab in sequence. The receptors come from a human donor with melanoma. The CDR3 runs from the conserved cysteine through the conserved F or W. D genes are given only for firm matches. Size tells how often a clone was seen (once, few, many) or the class of an expanded clone, and some rows leave it out.

size | D | J | V | DNA | CDR3
- | TRBD1 | TRBJ2-5 | TRBV4-2 | TGTGCCAGCAGCCAGGCAGGGGGCCGGGAGACCCAGTACTTC | CASSQAGGRETQYF
many | TRBD1 | TRBJ2-3 | TRBV11-3 | TGTGCCAGCAGCAGTCGGGACAGAGCAGATACGCAGTATTTT | CASSSRDRADTQYF
few | - | TRBJ1-6 | TRBV1 | TGCGCCAGCAGCCAAGGAGGGGTCAGGGATTCACCCCTCCACTTT | CASSQGGVRDSPLHF
- | - | TRBJ2-7 | TRBV19 | TGTGCCAGTAGTATAGCGAACTCCTACGAGCAGTACTTC | CASSIANSYEQYF
few | TRBD2 | TRBJ2-2 | TRBV19 | TGTGCCAGTAGATCGGGGGGAAGGGACACCGGGGAGCTGTTTTTT | CASRSGGRDTGELFF
few | TRBD2 | TRBJ2-2 | TRBV6-8 | TGTGCCAGCAGTTACGGGGGGGACGGCCCCGGGGAGCTGTTTTTT | CASSYGGDGPGELFF
many | TRBD1 | TRBJ2-2 | TRBV11-3 | TGTGCCAGCAGCTCCGGGACAGGGGGGCCCGGGGAGCTGTTTTTT | CASSSGTGGPGELFF
- | TRBD1 | TRBJ1-1 | TRBV23-1 | TGCGCCAGCAGCCAAACAGGGGACACTGAAGCTTTCTTT | CASSQTGDTEAFF
- | TRBD2 | TRBJ2-4 | TRBV6-8 | TGTGCCAGCAGTCCCTTGGGTAGCGGGGGGTTAGCCAAAAACATTCAGTACTTC | CASSPLGSGGLAKNIQYF
- | TRBD2 | TRBJ2-3 | TRBV5-1 | TGCGCCAGCAGCTTGGCCAGGACTAGCGTGGCCGATACGCAGTATTTT | CASSLARTSVADTQYF
few | - | TRBJ2-2 | TRBV4-1 | TGCGCCAGCAGCCAAGAACCGGGTAACGGGGAGCTGTTTTTT | CASSQEPGNGELFF
- | - | TRBJ2-7 | TRBV11-3 | TGTGCCAGCAGCCAACTCAGGGACATATCCTACGAGCAGTACTTC | CASSQLRDISYEQYF
- | TRBD2 | TRBJ2-7 | TRBV18 | TGTGCCAGCTCACCCCCACCGGGGGGATCCGAGCAGTACTTC | CASSPPPGGSEQYF
few | TRBD1 | TRBJ1-5 | TRBV6-8 | TGTGCCAGCAGTTCGGACAGGCCCCTCTTCAATCAGCCCCAGCATTTT | CASSSDRPLFNQPQHF
few | TRBD1 | TRBJ1-5 | TRBV30 | TGTGCCTGGGATCCGGGACAGGGCGGTCAGCCCCAGCATTTT | CAWDPGQGGQPQHF
- | TRBD1 | TRBJ1-3 | TRBV30 | TGTGCCTCAGGGGGGACAGACTCTGGAAACACCATATATTTT | CASGGTDSGNTIYF
few | TRBD1 | TRBJ2-1 | TRBV6-8 | TGTGCCAGCAGTGACTCGACAGGGGGCTACAATGAGCAGTTCTTC | CASSDSTGGYNEQFF
few | - | TRBJ2-5 | TRBV18 | TGTGCCAGCTCACCCCCCACAGTTCAAGAGACCCAGTACTTC | CASSPPTVQETQYF
- | - | TRBJ1-1 | TRBV19 | TGTGCCAGTAGTTTCGGGACCTTTAACACTGAAGCTTTCTTT | CASSFGTFNTEAFF
- | - | TRBJ2-7 | TRBV9 | TGTGCCAGCAGCGTAGTCAAGGACAGCCGCTCCTACGAGCAGTACTTC | CASSVVKDSRSYEQYF
few | - | TRBJ2-7 | TRBV9 | TGTGCCAGCAGTCCGCCAATTATAAACTCCTACGAGCAGTACTTC | CASSPPIINSYEQYF
- | TRBD1 | TRBJ2-2 | TRBV6-8 | TGTGCCAGCAGTGACCCGGGACAGGGGACCGGGGAGCTGTTTTTT | CASSDPGQGTGELFF
medium-sized | - | TRBJ1-3 | TRBV9 | TGTGCCAGCAGCGTAGGGTGGAGCTCTGGAAACACCATATATTTT | CASSVGWSSGNTIYF
- | - | TRBJ2-6 | TRBV18 | TGTGCCAGCTCACTAACGCTCGGGCCTGGGGCCAACGTCCTGACTTTC | CASSLTLGPGANVLTF
- | - | TRBJ2-7 | TRBV10-1 | TGCGCCAGCGGCACAGGGTACGAGCAGTACTTC | CASGTGYEQYF
many | TRBD1 | TRBJ2-5 | TRBV11-3 | TGTGCCAGCAGCCCCGGGACAGGGGAAGAGACCCAGTACTTC | CASSPGTGEETQYF
medium-sized | TRBD2 | TRBJ2-1 | TRBV11-3 | TGTGCCAGCAGCTCCTCTGGACTAGCGGGGGGGATACATTACAATGAGCAGTTCTTC | CASSSSGLAGGIHYNEQFF
- | - | TRBJ2-2 | TRBV5-1 | TGCGCCAGCAGCTTGGAAGGGAACACCGGGGAGCTGTTTTTT | CASSLEGNTGELFF
- | - | TRBJ2-2 | TRBV11-3 | TGTGCCAGCAGCTTAGTTCTGGGCGATGGCGGGGAGCTGTTTTTT | CASSLVLGDGGELFF
few | - | TRBJ2-2 | TRBV5-8 | TGTGCCAGCAGCTTAGGGCTCGCCGGGGAGCTGTTTTTT | CASSLGLAGELFF
many | - | TRBJ2-2 | TRBV11-3 | TGTGCCAGCAGCCCCACAGGGAACACCGGGGAGCTGTTTTTT | CASSPTGNTGELFF
medium-sized | TRBD1 | TRBJ1-1 | TRBV18 | TGTGCCAGCTCCAAACCAGGGGGCGGGAACACTGAAGCTTTCTTT | CASSKPGGGNTEAFF
- | - | TRBJ2-1 | TRBV2 | TGTGCCAGCAGTGTAAGGGGGAAGAATGAGCAGTTCTTC | CASSVRGKNEQFF
many | TRBD2 | TRBJ2-1 | TRBV11-3 | TGTGCCAGCACCCCATGGGTAGCGGGCTCCTACAATGAGCAGTTCTTC | CASTPWVAGSYNEQFF
- | - | TRBJ1-2 | TRBV29-1 | TGCAGCGTTGCCGGTCTTAACTATGGCTACACCTTC | CSVAGLNYGYTF
few | TRBD1 | TRBJ2-7 | TRBV10-1 | TGCGCCAGCAGTCCCGGGACAGGGAGAGAGCAGTACTTC | CASSPGTGREQYF
few | - | TRBJ1-3 | TRBV30 | TGTGCCTGGAGTGCGGTGGCCGGAAACACCATATATTTT | CAWSAVAGNTIYF
- | - | TRBJ2-7 | TRBV18 | TGTGCCAGCTCACCAGGGGCAGCCCTCTCCTACGAGCAGTACTTC | CASSPGAALSYEQYF
- | TRBD1 | TRBJ1-5 | TRBV30 | TGTGCCTGGGGGTTCGGCGGGACAGGTAGCAATCAGCCCCAGCATTTT | CAWGFGGTGSNQPQHF
few | - | TRBJ1-2 | TRBV6-8 | TGTGCCATCAGTCGAGGGGACTATGGCTACACCTTC | CAISRGDYGYTF
- | - | TRBJ2-2 | TRBV9 | TGTGCCAGCAGCGTACAGTCCTGGCAAGGGGGCACCGGGGAGCTGTTTTTT | CASSVQSWQGGTGELFF
- | - | TRBJ2-3 | TRBV5-1 | TGCGCCAGCAGCTTGGGATATCCTAGCACAGATACGCAGTATTTT | CASSLGYPSTDTQYF
few | TRBD2 | TRBJ2-5 | TRBV30 | TGTGCCTGGAGTGTAGGCGGGGGGACCCAAGAGACCCAGTACTTC | CAWSVGGGTQETQYF
many | - | TRBJ1-1 | TRBV6-8 | TGTGCCAGCAGTTACTCGTCTATGGGTCGCCTAGAAGCTTTCTTT | CASSYSSMGRLEAFF
- | TRBD2 | TRBJ2-3 | TRBV5-1 | TGCGCCAGCGGATTAGCGGGGGGGCTGAACACAGATACGCAGTATTTT | CASGLAGGLNTDTQYF
many | - | TRBJ2-2 | TRBV11-3 | TGTGCCAGCAGCTTTCCCAGGAACACCGGGGAGCTGTTTTTT | CASSFPRNTGELFF